This T cell receptor beta chain was captured in a study of blood T cells in healthy people across ages. As for the study in general: The capture of about one barcoded beta molecule per two T cells was achieved by template switching.

Extraction of total RNA produced a minimum of 5.5 micrograms from each sample. V dropped 4 bases and J dropped 9; count of bases not matched to a gene: 5. This CDR3 has 11 residues. Germline loops: CDR1 SQVTM, CDR2 ANQGSEA. This clonotype occurred many times. Primers used in a second PCR of about 6 to 11 cycles were a sample-barcoded 5' primer and a J-beta primer mix. Each cDNA molecule carried a tag from a template-switch adaptor that contained 12 random nucleotides. Via MiXCR, TCRdb re-called the 5' RACE reads, giving one row per CDR3 protein. This sample has around 900,000 distinct CDR3 sequences; 51% occur once, and the top ten carry roughly 23%.

V and J are TRBV29-1 and TRBJ2-7; the match to TRBD2 covers 8 bases. Sequencing was performed on blood. This receptor was taken from an older woman in good health. The CDR3 here is CSVGTSFWQYF. As DNA, the CDR3 is TGCAGCGTTGGGACTAGCTTCTGGCAGTACTTC.